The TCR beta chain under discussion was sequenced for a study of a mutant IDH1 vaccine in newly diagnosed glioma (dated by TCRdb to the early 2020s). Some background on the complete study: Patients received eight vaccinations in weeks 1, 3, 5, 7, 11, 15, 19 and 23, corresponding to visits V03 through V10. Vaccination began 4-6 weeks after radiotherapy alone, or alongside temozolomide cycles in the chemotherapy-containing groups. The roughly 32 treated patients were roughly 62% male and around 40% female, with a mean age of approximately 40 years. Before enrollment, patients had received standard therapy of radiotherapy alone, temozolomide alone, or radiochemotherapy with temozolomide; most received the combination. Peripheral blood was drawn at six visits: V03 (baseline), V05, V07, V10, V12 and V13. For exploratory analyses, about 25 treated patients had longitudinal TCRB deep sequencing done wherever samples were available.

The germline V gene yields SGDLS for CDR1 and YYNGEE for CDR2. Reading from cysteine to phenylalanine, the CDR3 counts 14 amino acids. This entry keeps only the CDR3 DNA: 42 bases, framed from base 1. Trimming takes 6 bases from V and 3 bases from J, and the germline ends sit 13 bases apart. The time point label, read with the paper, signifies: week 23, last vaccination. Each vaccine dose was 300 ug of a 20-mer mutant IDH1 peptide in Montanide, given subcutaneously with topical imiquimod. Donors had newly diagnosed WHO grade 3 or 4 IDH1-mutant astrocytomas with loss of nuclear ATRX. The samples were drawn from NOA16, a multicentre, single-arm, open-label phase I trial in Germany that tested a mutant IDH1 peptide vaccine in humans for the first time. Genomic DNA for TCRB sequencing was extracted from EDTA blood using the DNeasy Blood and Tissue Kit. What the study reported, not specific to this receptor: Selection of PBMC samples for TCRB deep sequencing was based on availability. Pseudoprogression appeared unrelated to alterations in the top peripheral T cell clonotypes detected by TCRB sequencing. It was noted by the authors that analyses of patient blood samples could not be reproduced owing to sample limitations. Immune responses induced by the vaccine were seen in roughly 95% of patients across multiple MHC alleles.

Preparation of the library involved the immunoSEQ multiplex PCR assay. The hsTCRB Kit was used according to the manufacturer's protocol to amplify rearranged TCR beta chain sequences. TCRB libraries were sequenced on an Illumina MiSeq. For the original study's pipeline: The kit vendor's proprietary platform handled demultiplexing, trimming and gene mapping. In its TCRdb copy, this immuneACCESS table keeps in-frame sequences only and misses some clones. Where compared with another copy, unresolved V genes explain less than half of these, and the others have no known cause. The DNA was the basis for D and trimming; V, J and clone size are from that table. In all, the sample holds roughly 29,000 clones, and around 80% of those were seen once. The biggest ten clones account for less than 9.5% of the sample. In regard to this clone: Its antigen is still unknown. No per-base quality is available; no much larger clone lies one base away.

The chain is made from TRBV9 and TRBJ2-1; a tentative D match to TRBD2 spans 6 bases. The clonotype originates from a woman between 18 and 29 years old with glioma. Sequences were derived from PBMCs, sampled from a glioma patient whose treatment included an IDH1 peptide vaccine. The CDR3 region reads CASTPGLSYNEQFF. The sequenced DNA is TGTGCCAGCACCCCGGGACTTAGCTACAATGAGCAGTTCTTC.